Detailed here is one TCR beta chain. The sample belongs to a study of Ad26.COV2.S vaccination and SARS-CoV-2 variants. Study details: Ad26.COV2.S, an intramuscular injection, was given once or twice 56 days apart.

Treatment noted: roughly 19 received Ad26.COV2.S at low or high dose, single or two shots; 5 received placebo; per-sample allocation not given. Samples were taken on day 63 after the first vaccine or placebo injection. There are 14 residues in the CDR3. Trimming took 8 bases from V and 2 from J, leaving 14 bases between them. Germline CDR1 MDHEN, CDR2 SYDVKM. Libraries were prepared by immunoSEQ multiplex PCR; TCRdb keeps only in-frame clonotypes and omits some of them. The table records about 480,000 clones, around nine tenths of them present only once. This specimen consisted of peripheral blood, obtained in a trial of Ad26.COV2.S vaccine versus placebo. V is TRBV28 and J is TRBJ2-3; perhaps TRBD1 as D (5 bases). The TCR comes from a person aged 18 to 65 who received the Ad26.COV2.S COVID-19 vaccine or a placebo. The CDR3 DNA follows: TGTGCCAGCGGACACTCAAAATTCACAGATACGCAGTATTTT. Its translation is CASGHSKFTDTQYF.